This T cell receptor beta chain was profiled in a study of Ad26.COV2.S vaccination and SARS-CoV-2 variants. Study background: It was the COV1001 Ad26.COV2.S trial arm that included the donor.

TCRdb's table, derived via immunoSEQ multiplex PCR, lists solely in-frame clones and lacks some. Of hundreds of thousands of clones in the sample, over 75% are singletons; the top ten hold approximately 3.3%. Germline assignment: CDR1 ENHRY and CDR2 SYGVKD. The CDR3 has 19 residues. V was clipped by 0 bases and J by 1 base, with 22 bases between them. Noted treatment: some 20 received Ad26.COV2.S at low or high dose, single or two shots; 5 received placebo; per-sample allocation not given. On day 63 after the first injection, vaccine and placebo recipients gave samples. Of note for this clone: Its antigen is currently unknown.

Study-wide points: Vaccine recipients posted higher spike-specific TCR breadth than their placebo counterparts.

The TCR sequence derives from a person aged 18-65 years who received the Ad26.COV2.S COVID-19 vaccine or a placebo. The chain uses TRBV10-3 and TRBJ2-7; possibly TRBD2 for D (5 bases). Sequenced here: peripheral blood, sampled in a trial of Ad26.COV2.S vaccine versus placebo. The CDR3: CAISESSFRSGKGSYEQYF. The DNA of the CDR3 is TGTGCCATCAGTGAGTCGAGTTTTCGTTCGGGGAAGGGTTCCTACGAGCAGTACTTC.